The entry that follows covers one T cell receptor beta chain sequence. Its antigen is undetermined. The data derive from a study of T cell responses to AZD1222 COVID-19 vaccine. Germline V CDR1 and CDR2: SGHTA, FQGNSA. The CDR3 contains 13 residues. Trimming removed 4 bases at V and 8 bases at J, with 14 bases between. Some clones are missing from TCRdb's copy, which holds only in-frame ones; the method was immunoSEQ multiplex PCR. The profile shows hundreds of thousands of clones, about 92% of them singletons. The study's findings and limits: Among the donors, most were white British and more were female, and clonal diversity was possibly underestimated. Nearly half of the spike-specific TCRs reportedly recognize variant regions that carry no mutations.

Sequencing was performed on peripheral blood, taken on day 0 of MenACWY control vaccination. This rearrangement joins TRBV7-2 to TRBJ1-2; no reliable D call. This sequence originates from an adult in good health. The CDR3 DNA reads as TGTGCCAGCAGCTCCTGGGAAGCTAGGGGCTACACCTTC. Encoded protein: CASSSWEARGYTF.